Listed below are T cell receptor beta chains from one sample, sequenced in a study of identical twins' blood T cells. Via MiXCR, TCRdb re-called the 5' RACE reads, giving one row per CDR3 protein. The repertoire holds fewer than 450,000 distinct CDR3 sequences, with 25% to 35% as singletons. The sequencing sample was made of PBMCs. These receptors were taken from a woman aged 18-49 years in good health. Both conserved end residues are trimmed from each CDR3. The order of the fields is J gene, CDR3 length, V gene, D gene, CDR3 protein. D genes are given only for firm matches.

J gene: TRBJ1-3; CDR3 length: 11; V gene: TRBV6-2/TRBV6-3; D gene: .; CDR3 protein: ASRKLGTNTIY
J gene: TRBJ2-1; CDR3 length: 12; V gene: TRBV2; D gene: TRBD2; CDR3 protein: ASSKSGGYNEQF
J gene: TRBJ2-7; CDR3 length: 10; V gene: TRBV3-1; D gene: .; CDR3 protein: ASSLFRGEQY
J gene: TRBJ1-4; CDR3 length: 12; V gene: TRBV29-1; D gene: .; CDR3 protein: SVEVAPHNEKLF
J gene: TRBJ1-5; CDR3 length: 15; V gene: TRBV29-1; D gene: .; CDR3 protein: SVAETLIFYSNQPQH
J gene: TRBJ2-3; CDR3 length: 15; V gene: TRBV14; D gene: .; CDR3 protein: ASSQGGAGALSDTQY
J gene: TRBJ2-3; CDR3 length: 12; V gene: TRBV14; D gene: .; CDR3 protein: ASSHLPTPDTQY
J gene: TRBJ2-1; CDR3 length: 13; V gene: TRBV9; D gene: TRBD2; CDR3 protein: ASSVSGTPYNEQF
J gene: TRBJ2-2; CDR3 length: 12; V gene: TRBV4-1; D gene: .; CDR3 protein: ASSQHSGTGELF
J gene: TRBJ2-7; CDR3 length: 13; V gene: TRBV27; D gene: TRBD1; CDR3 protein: ASSFSLDRAYEQY
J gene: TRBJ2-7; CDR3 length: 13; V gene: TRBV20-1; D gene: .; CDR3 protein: SAKGPAGFNYEQY
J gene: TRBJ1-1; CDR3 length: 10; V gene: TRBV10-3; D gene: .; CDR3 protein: AAGQMNTEAF
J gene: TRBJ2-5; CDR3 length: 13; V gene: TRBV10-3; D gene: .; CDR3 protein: AISDGTGLRETQY
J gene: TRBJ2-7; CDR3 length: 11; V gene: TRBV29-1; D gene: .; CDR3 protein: SVEGGGTFEQY
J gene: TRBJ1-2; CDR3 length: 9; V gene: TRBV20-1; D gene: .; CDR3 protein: SAEGGKGYT
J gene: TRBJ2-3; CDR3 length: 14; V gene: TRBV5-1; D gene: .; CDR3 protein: ASSLEPGRTTDTQY
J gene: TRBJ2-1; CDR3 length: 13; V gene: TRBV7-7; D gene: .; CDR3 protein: ASSDTGRPYNEQF
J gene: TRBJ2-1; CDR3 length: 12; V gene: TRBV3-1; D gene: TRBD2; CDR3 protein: AGSQAGGPGEQF
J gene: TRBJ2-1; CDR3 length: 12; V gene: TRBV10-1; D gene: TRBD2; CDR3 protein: ASSSGVIYNEQF
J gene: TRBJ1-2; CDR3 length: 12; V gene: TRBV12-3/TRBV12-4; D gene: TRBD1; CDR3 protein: ASSFRTGSYGYT
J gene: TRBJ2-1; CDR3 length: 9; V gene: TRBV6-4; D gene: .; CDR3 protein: ASRLVVGEF
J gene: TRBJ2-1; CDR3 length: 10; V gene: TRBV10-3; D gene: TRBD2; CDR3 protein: AISGDGGDQF
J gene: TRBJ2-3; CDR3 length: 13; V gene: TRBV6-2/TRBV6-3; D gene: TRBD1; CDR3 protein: ASNYRDRDTDTQY
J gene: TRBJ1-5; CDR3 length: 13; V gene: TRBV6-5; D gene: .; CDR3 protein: ASRRQYDSNQPQH
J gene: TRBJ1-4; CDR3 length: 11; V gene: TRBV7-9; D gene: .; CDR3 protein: ASSSAGWEKLF
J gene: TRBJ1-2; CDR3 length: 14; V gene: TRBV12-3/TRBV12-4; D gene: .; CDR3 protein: ASSSPGWAGNYGYT
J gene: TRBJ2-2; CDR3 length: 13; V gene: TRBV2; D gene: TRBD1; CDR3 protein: ASTLDRRSTGELF
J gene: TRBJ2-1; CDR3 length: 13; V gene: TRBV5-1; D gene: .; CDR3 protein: ASSPDYRGGNEQF
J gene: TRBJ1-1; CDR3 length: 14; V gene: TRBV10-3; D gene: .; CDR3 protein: AISAPGGPKNTEAF
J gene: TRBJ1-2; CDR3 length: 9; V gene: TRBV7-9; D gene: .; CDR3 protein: ASSPDRTYT
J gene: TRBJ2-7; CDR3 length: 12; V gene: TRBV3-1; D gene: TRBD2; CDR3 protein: ASSQRGGSYEQC
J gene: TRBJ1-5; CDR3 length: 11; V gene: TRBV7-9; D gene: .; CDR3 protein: ASSLEGSKPQH
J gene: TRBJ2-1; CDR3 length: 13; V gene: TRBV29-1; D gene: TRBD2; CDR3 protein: SVLNPGLGDNEQF
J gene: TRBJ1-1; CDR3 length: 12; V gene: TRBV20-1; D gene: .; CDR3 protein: SASDKETNTEAF
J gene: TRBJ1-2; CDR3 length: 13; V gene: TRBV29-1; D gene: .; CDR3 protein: SVVGGALLEGGYT
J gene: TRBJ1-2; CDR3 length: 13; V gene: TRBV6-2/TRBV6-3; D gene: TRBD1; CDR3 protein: ASISRDRGFYGYT
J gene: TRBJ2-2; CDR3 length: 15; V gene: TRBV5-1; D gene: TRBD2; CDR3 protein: ASSLTSGVLNTGELF
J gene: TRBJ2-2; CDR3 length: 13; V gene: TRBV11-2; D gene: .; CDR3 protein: ASSLEGSDTGELL
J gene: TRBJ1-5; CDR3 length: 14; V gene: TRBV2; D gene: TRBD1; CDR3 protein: ASSAQGSGSNQPQH
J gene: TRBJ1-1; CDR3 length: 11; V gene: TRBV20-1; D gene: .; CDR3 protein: SASRGIYTEAF
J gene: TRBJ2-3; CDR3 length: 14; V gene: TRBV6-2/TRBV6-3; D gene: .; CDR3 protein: ASSSRGAGTTDTQY
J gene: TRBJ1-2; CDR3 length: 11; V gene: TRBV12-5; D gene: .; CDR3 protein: ASGLDNRESFT
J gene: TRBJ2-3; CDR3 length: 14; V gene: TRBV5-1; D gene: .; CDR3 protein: ASSPRRGLTTDTQY
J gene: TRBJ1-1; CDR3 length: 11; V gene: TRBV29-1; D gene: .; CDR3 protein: SAGGHFNTEAF
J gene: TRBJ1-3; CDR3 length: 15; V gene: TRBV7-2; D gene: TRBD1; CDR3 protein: ASSPTTGTAIGNTIY
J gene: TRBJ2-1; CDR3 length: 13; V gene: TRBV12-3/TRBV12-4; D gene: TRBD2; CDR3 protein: ASSSQTSGGHEQF
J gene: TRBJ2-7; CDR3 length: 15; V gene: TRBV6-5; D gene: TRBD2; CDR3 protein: ASSYSSRTSGAYEQY
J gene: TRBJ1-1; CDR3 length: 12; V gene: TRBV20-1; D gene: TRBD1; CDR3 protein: STPRQGRNTEAF
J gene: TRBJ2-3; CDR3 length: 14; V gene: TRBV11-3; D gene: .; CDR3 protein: ASSLGQPNTADTQY
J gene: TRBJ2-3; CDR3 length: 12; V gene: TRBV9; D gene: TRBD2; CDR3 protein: ASSNAGGQDTQY
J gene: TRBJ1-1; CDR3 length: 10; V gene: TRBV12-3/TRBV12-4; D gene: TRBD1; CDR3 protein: ANSFGTVEAF
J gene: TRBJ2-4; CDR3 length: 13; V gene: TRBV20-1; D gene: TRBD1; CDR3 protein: SAPYDRVAKNIQY
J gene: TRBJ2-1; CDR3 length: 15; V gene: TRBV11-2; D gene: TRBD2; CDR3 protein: ASSLDPTSGGYNEQF
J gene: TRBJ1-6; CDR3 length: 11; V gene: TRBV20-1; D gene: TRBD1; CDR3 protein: GAPTGGLSPLH